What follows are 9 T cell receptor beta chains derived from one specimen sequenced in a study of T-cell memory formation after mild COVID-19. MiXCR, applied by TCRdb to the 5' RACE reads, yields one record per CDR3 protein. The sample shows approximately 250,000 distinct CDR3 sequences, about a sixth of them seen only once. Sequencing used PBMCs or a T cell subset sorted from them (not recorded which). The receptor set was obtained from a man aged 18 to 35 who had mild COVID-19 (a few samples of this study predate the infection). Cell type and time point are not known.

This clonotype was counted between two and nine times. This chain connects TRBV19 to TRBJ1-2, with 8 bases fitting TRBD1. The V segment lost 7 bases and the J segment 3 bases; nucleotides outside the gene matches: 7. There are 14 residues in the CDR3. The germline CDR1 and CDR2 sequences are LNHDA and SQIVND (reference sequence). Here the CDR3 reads CASTAGGAYYGYTF. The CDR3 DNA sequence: TGTGCCAGTACAGCAGGGGGCGCATACTATGGCTACACCTTC. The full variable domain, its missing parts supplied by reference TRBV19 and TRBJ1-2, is DGGITQSPKYLFRKEGQNVTLSCEQNLNHDAMYWYRQDPGQGLRLIYYSQIVNDFQKGDIAEGYSVSREKKESFPLTVTSAQKNPTAFYLCASTAGGAYYGYTFGSGTRLTVV.

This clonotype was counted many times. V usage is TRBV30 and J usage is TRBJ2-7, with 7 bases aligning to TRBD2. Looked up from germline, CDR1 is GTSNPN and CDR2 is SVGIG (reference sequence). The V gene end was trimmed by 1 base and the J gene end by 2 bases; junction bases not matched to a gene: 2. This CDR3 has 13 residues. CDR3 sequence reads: CAWSDGGTYEQYF. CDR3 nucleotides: TGTGCCTGGAGTGACGGGGGGACCTACGAGCAGTACTTC.

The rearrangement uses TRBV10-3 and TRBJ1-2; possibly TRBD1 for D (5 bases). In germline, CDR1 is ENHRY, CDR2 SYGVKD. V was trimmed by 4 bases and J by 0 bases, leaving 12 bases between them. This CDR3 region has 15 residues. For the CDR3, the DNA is TGTGCCATCAGTGTCAAGACAGAGCCTAACTATGGCTACACCTTC. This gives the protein CAISVKTEPNYGYTF.

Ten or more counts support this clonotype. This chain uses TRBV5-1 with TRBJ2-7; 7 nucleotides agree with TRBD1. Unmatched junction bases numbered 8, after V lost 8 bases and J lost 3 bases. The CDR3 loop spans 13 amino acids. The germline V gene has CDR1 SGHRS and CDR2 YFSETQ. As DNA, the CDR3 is TGCGCCAGTAGAGGGACAGTAGACTACGAGCAGTACTTC. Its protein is CASRGTVDYEQYF.

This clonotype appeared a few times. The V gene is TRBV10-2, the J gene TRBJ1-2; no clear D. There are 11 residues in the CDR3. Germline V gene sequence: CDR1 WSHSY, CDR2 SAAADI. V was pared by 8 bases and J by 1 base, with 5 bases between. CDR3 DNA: TGCGCCAGCTTGGGTAACTATGGCTACACCTTC. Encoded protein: CASLGNYGYTF.

The CDR3 protein is CASSPRTGTQYF. CDR3 nucleotides: TGTGCCAGCAGCCCCCGGACAGGCACGCAGTATTTT. The chain employs TRBV9 and TRBJ2-3, with 7 bases that match TRBD1. CDR1 is SGDLS, CDR2 YYNGEE, per germline. With 4 bases clipped from V and 9 bases from J, the junction kept 5 bases outside the gene matches. CDR3 length: 12 residues. Supplemented by reference TRBV9 and TRBJ2-3, the full variable domain reads DSGVTQTPKHLITATGQRVTLRCSPRSGDLSVYWYQQSLDQGLQFLIQYYNGEERAKGNILERFSAQQFPDLHSELNLSSLELGDSALYFCASSPRTGTQYFGPGTRLTVL.

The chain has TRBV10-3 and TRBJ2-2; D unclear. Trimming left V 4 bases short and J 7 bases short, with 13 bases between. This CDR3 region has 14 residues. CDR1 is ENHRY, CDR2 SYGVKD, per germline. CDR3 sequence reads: CAISANNLNGELFF. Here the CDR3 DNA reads TGTGCCATCAGTGCTAACAATTTGAACGGGGAGCTGTTTTTT.

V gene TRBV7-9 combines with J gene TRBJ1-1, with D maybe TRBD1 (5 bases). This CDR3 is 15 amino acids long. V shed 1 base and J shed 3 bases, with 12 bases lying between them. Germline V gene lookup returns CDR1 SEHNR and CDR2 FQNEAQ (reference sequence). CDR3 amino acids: CASSLGGAMDTEAFF. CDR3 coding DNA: TGTGCCAGCAGCTTAGGGGGCGCGATGGACACTGAAGCTTTCTTT.

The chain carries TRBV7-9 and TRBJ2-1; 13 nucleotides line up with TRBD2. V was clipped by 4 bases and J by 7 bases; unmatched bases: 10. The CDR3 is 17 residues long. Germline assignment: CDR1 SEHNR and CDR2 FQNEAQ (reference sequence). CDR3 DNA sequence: TGTGCCAGCAGCTCCTGGACTAGCGGGGGCCAGGGGAATGAGCAGTTCTTC. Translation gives CASSSWTSGGQGNEQFF.